Following are 25 T cell receptor beta chains from one sample sequenced in a study of PD-1 blockade in classical Hodgkin lymphoma. As to time point: newly diagnosed, previously untreated cHL patient sample. Using magnetic negative selection, the CD4+ T cells were separated out of thawed PBMCs. Sequenced by immunoSEQ multiplex PCR; TCRdb stores in-frame clones only, minus some. The table has roughly 27,000 clones, 89% seen once. The sample was CD4+ T cells from blood. The receptors shown here come from a human donor with classical Hodgkin lymphoma.

This clone was counted a single time. The V call is TRBV30, the J call TRBJ2-3, with D maybe TRBD2 (7 bases). The germline V and J ends were trimmed by 3 bases and 7 bases, with 17 bases remaining between them. Germline V gene lookup returns CDR1 GTSNPN and CDR2 SVGIG (reference sequence). This CDR3 has 14 amino acids. CDR3 loop: CAWSRGALRNTQYF. CDR3 DNA: TGTGCCTGGAGCCGGGGGGCTCTCAGGAATACGCAGTATTTT.

The rearrangement uses TRBV9 and TRBJ2-5, with D unresolved. The V gene's germline CDR1 is SGDLS and CDR2 YYNGEE. Trimming shortened V by 0 bases and J by 3 bases, and 6 bases separated the two germline ends. This CDR3 is built from 13 residues. The CDR3: CASSVGSEETQYF. CDR3 coding DNA: TGTGCCAGCAGCGTAGGGTCGGAAGAGACCCAGTACTTC.

CDR3 residues: CASSPDSGYTF. CDR3 coding DNA: TGTGCCAGCAGCCCCGACAGCGGCTACACCTTC. The J gene is TRBJ1-2, the V gene TRBV7-9, with D possibly TRBD1 on 5 matching bases. V lost 5 bases to trimming and J lost 8 bases, with 9 bases between them. This CDR3 is built from 11 residues. The germline gives CDR1 SEHNR, CDR2 FQNEAQ (reference sequence).

The J gene is TRBJ2-2, the V gene TRBV11-2; tentatively, D is TRBD1 (5 bases). The ends were cut back, 5 bases at V and 11 bases at J, with 9 bases in the middle. Germline V gene lookup returns CDR1 SGHAT and CDR2 FQNNGV. This CDR3 spans 11 amino acids. The CDR3 sequence: CASSRWGELFF. The CDR3 DNA sequence: TGTGCCAGCAGCCGGTGGGGCGAGCTGTTTTTT.

The chain has TRBV6-1 and TRBJ2-7; D is possibly TRBD1 (5 bases). Trimming took 4 bases from V and 2 from J, leaving 12 bases between them. CDR3 size: 14 residues. Germline CDR1 reads MNHNS; CDR2 reads SASEGT. CDR3 nucleotide sequence: TGTGCCAGCAGTGTATTCCAGGGTACCTACGAGCAGTACTTC. This encodes CASSVFQGTYEQYF.

The V and J genes are TRBV6-5 and TRBJ1-1; no firm D call. V shed 2 bases and J shed 6 bases, with 13 bases lying between them. The CDR3 spans 14 residues. Germline V gene sequence: CDR1 MNHEY, CDR2 SVGAGI. The CDR3 DNA follows: TGTGCCAGCAGTTACGTAGGGTTTACCCCTGAAGCTTTCTTT. Its protein product is CASSYVGFTPEAFF.

The rearrangement joins TRBV7-2 to TRBJ2-2, with 7 bases fitting TRBD1. This CDR3 spans 16 amino acids. V shed 4 bases and J 0 bases; nucleotides not matched to a gene: 5. Germline V lookup: CDR1 SGHTA, CDR2 FQGNSA. CDR3 region: CASSSRTGANTGELFF. For the CDR3, the DNA is TGTGCCAGCAGCTCAAGGACAGGAGCGAACACCGGGGAGCTGTTTTTT.

This clone was found once. The CDR3 here is CATSQSKSSYEQYF. As DNA, the CDR3 is TGTGCCACCAGCCAGAGCAAAAGCTCCTACGAGCAGTACTTC. The chain combines TRBV15 with TRBJ2-7; D is unresolved. The length of the CDR3 is 14 residues. V was pared by 5 bases and J by 0 bases, with 11 bases between. Germline lookup yields CDR1 LNHNV and CDR2 YYDKDF (reference sequence).

The V and J genes are TRBV6-5 and TRBJ1-4, with 9 bases matching TRBD1. The CDR3 is 15 residues long. V dropped 5 bases and J dropped 8; count of bases not matched to a gene: 9. CDR1 MNHEY and CDR2 SVGAGI come from the germline V gene. This chain's CDR3 is CASSGRTGVREKLFF. CDR3 coding DNA: TGTGCCAGCAGTGGACGGACAGGGGTTAGGGAAAAACTGTTTTTT.

This chain uses TRBV5-1 with TRBJ2-1; possibly TRBD1 or TRBD2 for D (6 bases each). Trimming cost V 1 base and J 15 bases, with 17 bases left between them. Germline values: CDR1 SGHRS, CDR2 YFSETQ. This CDR3 has 13 residues. The CDR3 reads CASSLRGLGLLFF. In DNA, the CDR3 is TGCGCCAGCAGCTTGCGGGGGCTTGGATTGCTGTTCTTC.

This chain links TRBV6-5 with TRBJ2-3; TRBD1 matches at 7 bases. Germline values: CDR1 MNHEY, CDR2 SVGAGI. V gave up 6 bases and J gave up 1 base; unmatched junction bases: 4. The CDR3 has 14 amino acids. CDR3 bases: TGTGCCAGCAGGATAACAGGGGGCACAGATACGCAGTATTTT. Protein: CASRITGGTDTQYF.

The chain employs TRBV6-1 and TRBJ1-1; D ambiguous. V shed 1 base and J shed 11 bases, with 8 bases lying between them. The CDR3 sequence is 11 residues long. In germline, CDR1 is MNHNS, CDR2 SASEGT. The DNA of the CDR3 is TGTGCCAGCAGTGAAGGGATTGAGGCTTTCTTT. This encodes CASSEGIEAFF.

The chain combines TRBV4-1 with TRBJ2-5; D is possibly TRBD1 or TRBD2 (5 bases each). V lost 4 bases and J lost 4, with 10 bases in between. CDR3 length: 13 amino acids. Germline-derived CDR1 and CDR2 are MGHRA and YSYEKL. CDR3 sequence reads: CASSRRDGETQYF. The CDR3 DNA reads as TGCGCCAGCAGCCGCCGGGACGGAGAGACCCAGTACTTC.

The chain combines TRBV4-3 with TRBJ1-3, with D uncertain. The CDR3 is 17 amino acids. Germline assignment: CDR1 LGHNA and CDR2 YSLEER. Trimming shortened V by 4 bases and J by 2 bases, and 18 bases separated the two germline ends. The CDR3 is CASSLQTNRGTGNTIYF. In nucleotides, the CDR3 is TGCGCCAGCAGCCTTCAGACTAACAGAGGGACTGGAAACACCATATATTTT.

J is TRBJ1-5 and V is TRBV28; no definite D call. The V end was cut by 5 bases, the J end by 2 bases, with 10 bases between. The germline V gene has CDR1 MDHEN and CDR2 SYDVKM. The CDR3 covers 14 residues. Here the CDR3 DNA reads TGTGCCAGCAGTCTGGCTAGGGGCAATCAGCCCCAGCATTTT. Translated, it gives CASSLARGNQPQHF.

The V gene is TRBV7-2, the J gene TRBJ1-2, with D perhaps matching TRBD1 (5 bases). V dropped 3 bases and J dropped 5 bases, with 10 bases sitting between them. The V gene's germline CDR1 is SGHTA and CDR2 FQGNSA. CDR3 size: 13 residues. CDR3 region: CASSFDRQYGYTF. CDR3 nucleotide sequence: TGTGCCAGCAGCTTCGACAGACAATATGGCTACACCTTC.

This rearrangement joins TRBV2 to TRBJ2-7; 7 bases agree with TRBD1. This CDR3 region has 13 residues. The ends lost 8 bases at V and 2 bases at J; junction bases unmatched: 6. The germline CDR1 and CDR2 sequences are SNHLY and FYNNEI. CDR3 DNA: TGTGCCAGCCGGCTGGGACAGACCTACGAGCAGTACTTC. Residues: CASRLGQTYEQYF.

This clone was counted between two and nine times. The chain joins TRBV15 to TRBJ1-5; D not resolved. Germline CDR1 LNHNV, CDR2 YYDKDF (reference sequence). This CDR3 comprises 13 residues. The germline V and J ends were trimmed by 0 bases and 7 bases, with 7 bases remaining between them. The CDR3 spells CATSRDKVQPQHF. The CDR3, as DNA: TGTGCCACCAGCAGAGACAAGGTGCAGCCCCAGCATTTT.

V and J are TRBV29-1 and TRBJ2-7, with 11 positions matching TRBD2. Germline trimming cut 6 bases from V and 4 bases from J; bases unmatched to any gene: 8. Germline V lookup: CDR1 SQVTM, CDR2 ANQGSEA. This CDR3 spans 14 amino acids. This CDR3 is CSVATSGSGYEQYF. The CDR3 DNA reads TGCAGCGTCGCAACTAGCGGGAGTGGTTACGAGCAGTACTTC.

The chain employs TRBV18 and TRBJ2-3; 9 bases line up with TRBD2. The CDR3 contains 18 residues. Germline values: CDR1 KGHSH, CDR2 LQKENI. Trimming at V came to 0 bases and at J to 5 bases, leaving 12 bases not matched to a gene. The CDR3 sequence is CASSPPVATSGGGDTQYF. CDR3 sequence (DNA): TGTGCCAGCTCACCACCGGTTGCGACTAGCGGTGGGGGAGATACGCAGTATTTT. Filled out from reference TRBV18 and TRBJ2-3, the complete variable domain reads NAGVMQNPRHLVRRRGQEARLRCSPMKGHSHVYWYRQLPEEGLKFMVYLQKENIIDESGMPKERFSAEFPKEGPSILRIQQVVRGDSAAYFCASSPPVATSGGGDTQYFGPGTRLTVL.

The chain employs TRBV29-1 and TRBJ2-2; TRBD2 aligns across 9 bases. Trimming cost V 7 bases and J 1 base; bases outside gene matches: 4. CDR1 is SQVTM and CDR2 is ANQGSEA in the germline V gene. The CDR3 is 14 residues long. The CDR3 DNA reads as TGCAGCGCCACAGCGGGGGGGAACACCGGGGAGCTGTTTTTT. Its protein is CSATAGGNTGELFF.

The genes are TRBV28 and TRBJ2-1; D is ambiguous. Germline assignment: CDR1 MDHEN and CDR2 SYDVKM. The CDR3 has 13 residues. V was cut by 3 bases and J by 5 bases, with 8 bases left in between. The CDR3 DNA reads as TGTGCCAGCAGTTTTCCTAGGGACAATGAGCAGTTCTTC. Translated, it gives CASSFPRDNEQFF.

This chain connects TRBV5-1 to TRBJ1-4; D unresolved. The germline gives CDR1 SGHRS, CDR2 YFSETQ. The CDR3 runs to 14 residues. Trimming cost V 0 bases and J 3 bases, with 6 bases left between them. This chain's CDR3 is CASSLAGSNEKLFF. The CDR3 DNA follows: TGCGCCAGCAGCTTGGCGGGGTCTAATGAAAAACTGTTTTTT.

The genes are TRBV28 and TRBJ1-5; D may be TRBD1 (6 bases). CDR3 length equals 14 residues. Germline lookup yields CDR1 MDHEN and CDR2 SYDVKM. Trimming stripped 5 bases from V and 11 bases from J, with 19 bases between. CDR3 residues: CASSPPNRETTQHF. The DNA of the CDR3 is TGTGCCAGCAGTCCCCCTAACAGGGAGACGACCCAGCATTTT.

The chain uses TRBV27 and TRBJ2-1, with 7 bases fitting TRBD2. Germline CDR1 and CDR2: MNHEY and SMNVEV (reference sequence). Trimming took 3 bases from V and 15 from J; bases not matched to a gene: 11. The CDR3 spans 13 residues. The CDR3 DNA sequence: TGTGCCAGCAGTTTTTCCTGGACTAGTCAGATGTTCTTC. Translated, it gives CASSFSWTSQMFF.